The rows below give T cell receptor beta chains drawn from one sample of a study of CD8 T cells in ankylosing spondylitis. MiXCR, applied by TCRdb to the 5' RACE reads, yields one record per CDR3 protein. The sample contains under 550,000 distinct CDR3 sequences, 25% to 30% of which appear only once. The sample consisted of blood, either unsorted or a sorted T cell fraction (not recorded which). These receptors originate from a male donor with ankylosing spondylitis. Both conserved end residues are part of each CDR3. D genes are given only for firm matches.

V gene,D gene,J gene,CDR3 protein
TRBV7-8,TRBD2,TRBJ2-7,CASSSHNGGRDYEQYF
TRBV5-1,-,TRBJ2-3,CASSPDIRVTQYF
TRBV24-1,-,TRBJ1-5,CATGGDGGNQPQHF
TRBV20-1,TRBD2,TRBJ2-2,CSAGTSGSNTGELFF
TRBV12-3/TRBV12-4,TRBD2,TRBJ2-7,CASARSGGSPKYEQYF
TRBV18,-,TRBJ2-2,CASSPVGRGNTGELFF
TRBV25-1,TRBD1,TRBJ1-2,CASTWDSQAYGYTF
TRBV6-6,TRBD1,TRBJ1-2,CASSYRDRNGYTF
TRBV20-1,-,TRBJ2-7,CSARRGYEQYF
TRBV12-3/TRBV12-4,TRBD2,TRBJ2-4,CASSPRGGLLAKNIQYF
TRBV20-1,-,TRBJ2-3,CSAEAARGTDTQYF
TRBV20-1,-,TRBJ1-1,CSASNPRRNTEAFF
TRBV27,-,TRBJ1-1,CASSTGTGAFF
TRBV29-1,TRBD1,TRBJ1-1,CSGYGGGNTEAFF
TRBV29-1,-,TRBJ2-1,CSVEGGSASSGEQFF
TRBV29-1,TRBD2,TRBJ2-2,CSVRGLATGELFF
TRBV6-1,-,TRBJ2-2,CASSEFSAPGTGELFF
TRBV6-1,-,TRBJ2-4,CAIDRQAKNIQYF
TRBV4-1,TRBD1,TRBJ1-4,CASSQDFVGTGNEKLFF
TRBV10-3,-,TRBJ2-7,CAIRALQGSYEQYF
TRBV15,TRBD1,TRBJ1-5,CATSDPVQGVTQPRHF
TRBV7-8,-,TRBJ1-5,CASSLGQPYQPQHF
TRBV20-1,-,TRBJ2-1,CSAISVEGYNEQFF
TRBV12-3/TRBV12-4,-,TRBJ2-3,CASSLDVGVGTDTQYF
TRBV20-1,-,TRBJ2-1,CSAEGGDTYNEQFF
TRBV6-5,-,TRBJ1-1,CASPYSTNTEAFF
TRBV5-1,TRBD2,TRBJ2-7,CASSLAAGTYEQYF
TRBV20-1,TRBD2,TRBJ2-3,CSAVTSGVTDTQYF
TRBV2,-,TRBJ2-5,CASSRGGHPAGETQYF